Each of the 10 T cell receptor gamma chains below was sequenced from the same sample in a study of γδ T cells in repeated Plasmodium falciparum infection. Gammadelta T cells were flow-sorted from PBMC into Vgamma9/Vdelta2+ and Vdelta2-negative populations for bulk analysis. TCRdb called clones anew from the multiplex PCR reads with CATT. The sample has about 5,000 gamma-chain clones, approximately 3.7% seen once. The sample comprised gamma-delta T cells from blood. These receptors all stem from a pool of human donors (malaria-infected and uninfected, not separated).

By sample share, this clone is medium-sized. This chain uses TRGV9 with TRGJ1 or TRGJ2. Losses at the gene ends were 0 bases for V and 12 bases for J; bases not matched to a gene: 5. Germline V gene lookup returns CDR1 GITISATS and CDR2 ISYDGTV (reference sequence). This CDR3 is 11 amino acids long. The CDR3 bases are TGTGCCTTGTGGGAGGTGCCCGGGAAACTCTTT. Protein: CALWEVPGKLF.

Concerning this clone itself: A read error is likely here: a far larger clone is one base away. Other DNA sequences in this specimen translate into the identical CDR3. The V gene was identified as TRGV9, while no J gene was called. CDR3 length equals 16 residues. Looked up from germline, CDR1 is GITISATS and CDR2 is ISYDGTV (reference sequence). CDR3 nucleotide sequence: TGTGCCTTGTGGGAGGTGCTTATGGTGGGCAAAAAAATCAAGGTATTC. Translating it yields CALWEVLMVGKKIKVF.

Concerning this clone: Other DNA sequences of this sample code for an identical CDR3. The CDR3 DNA follows: TGTGCCTTGTGGGAGGGGCTGCAAGAGTTGGGCAAAAAAATCAAGGTATTT. This sequence encodes CALWEGLQELGKKIKVF. The chain is built from TRGV9 and TRGJP. The J gene comes from matching the DNA to germline here; TCRdb lacks it. V lost 2 bases to trimming and J lost 3 bases; unmatched junction nucleotides: 4. Germline V gene sequence: CDR1 GITISATS, CDR2 ISYDGTV (reference sequence). The CDR3 loop spans 17 amino acids.

Regarding this clone: TCRdb's protein, taken from a much larger clone, differs from this DNA's translation at residue 13, likely owing to a read error; the protein displayed comes from the DNA. This chain uses TRGV5 with TRGJ1 or TRGJ2. The J gene was not available in TCRdb and was assigned here by matching the DNA to germline segments. Per germline, CDR1 VINAFY and CDR2 YDVSNSKD. This CDR3 spans 16 amino acids. This chain's CDR3 is CATWDRPFENYYRKLF. The CDR3 DNA is TGTGCCACCTGGGACAGGCCGTTCGAGAATTATTATAGGAAACTCTTT.

This clone was recorded at least ten times. A read error likely explains why the TCRdb protein, taken from a much larger clone, differs from this DNA's translation at residue 15; the protein shown is translated from the DNA. V gene TRGV9 combines with J gene TRGJP. In germline, CDR1 is GITISATS, CDR2 ISYDGTV (reference sequence). The CDR3 totals 17 residues. The CDR3 reads CALWEVPLELGKKIRVF. The CDR3 nucleotides are TGTGCCTTGTGGGAGGTGCCTCTGGAGTTGGGCAAAAAAATCAGGGTATTT.

Worth noting for this clone: TCRdb lists the protein of a much larger clone for this DNA, which differs at residue 14, so this is likely a read error; the protein given here is translated from the DNA itself. V gene assignment gives TRGV9, but the J gene was left uncalled. CDR1 and CDR2 from the germline V gene are GITISATS and ISYDGTV (reference sequence). CDR3 length: 16 residues. The CDR3 protein is CALWESRELGKKIEVF. The CDR3 nucleotides are TGTGCCTTGTGGGAGAGTCGAGAGTTGGGCAAAAAAATCGAGGTATTT.

A few counts support this clone. The chain carries TRGV9 and TRGJP. No J gene is reported in TCRdb; it was inferred here by comparing the DNA with germline. The CDR3 loop spans 17 amino acids. Germline V lookup: CDR1 GITISATS, CDR2 ISYDGTV (reference sequence). The V gene end was trimmed by 2 bases and the J gene end by 5 bases; junction bases not matched to a gene: 6. The CDR3 DNA reads TGTGCCTTGTGGGAGGCCATTAAAGAGTTGGGCAAAAAAATCAAGGTATTT. Protein sequence: CALWEAIKELGKKIKVF.

This clone was seen more than once but under ten times. Since a far larger clone is one base different, this is likely a read error. Other DNA sequences in the same sample also yield this CDR3. This chain uses TRGV5 with TRGJ1 or TRGJ2. Germline CDR1 reads VINAFY; CDR2 reads YDVSNSKD. The CDR3 length is 13 residues. The CDR3 region has the DNA TGTGCCACCTGGGACAGGTCTAATTATAAGAAGCTCTTT. Protein sequence: CATWDRSNYKKLF.

This clone has only a few counts. This DNA's translation and the protein TCRdb lists, from a much larger clone, do not match at residue 15, likely due to a read error; the protein shown is translated from the DNA. The chain links TRGV3 to TRGJP2. Because TCRdb records no J gene, it was assigned here through a match of the DNA to germline. The length of the CDR3 is 18 residues. Per the germline V gene, CDR1 is VTNTFY and CDR2 is YDVSTARD (reference sequence). For the CDR3, the DNA is TGTGCCACCTGGGACGCCCTCCCCCCTCATAGTAGTGATTGGGTCAAGACGTTT. Its translation: CATWDALPPHSSDWVKTF.

As regards this clone: The DNA is left out, because the CDR3 cannot be placed on it with certainty; the CDR3 is given as TCRdb lists it. The V gene is listed as TRGV9; no J gene was called. A total of 28 residues make up the CDR3, ends included. The germline gives CDR1 GITISATS, CDR2 ISYDGTV (reference sequence). The CDR3 loop is CACDTAFSLGASSWDTRQMFFGTGIKLF.